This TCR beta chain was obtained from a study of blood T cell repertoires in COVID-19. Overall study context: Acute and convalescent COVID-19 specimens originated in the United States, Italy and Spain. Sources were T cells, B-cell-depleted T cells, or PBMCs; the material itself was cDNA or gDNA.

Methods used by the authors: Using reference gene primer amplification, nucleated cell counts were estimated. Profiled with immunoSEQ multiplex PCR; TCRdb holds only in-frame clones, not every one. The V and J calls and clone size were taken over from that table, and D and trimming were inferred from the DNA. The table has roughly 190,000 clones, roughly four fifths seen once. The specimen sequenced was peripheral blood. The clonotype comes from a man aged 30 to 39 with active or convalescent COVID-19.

The CDR3 nucleotides read TGTGCCAGCAGCTTACGAAGGGGCTATGGCTACACCTTC. As protein: CASSLRRGYGYTF. The rearrangement uses TRBV11-3 and TRBJ1-2; TRBD1 might be the D (5 bases). The CDR3 has 13 residues. CDR1 is SGHNT and CDR2 is YENEEA in the germline V gene. V lost 2 bases and J lost 4, with 8 bases in between.